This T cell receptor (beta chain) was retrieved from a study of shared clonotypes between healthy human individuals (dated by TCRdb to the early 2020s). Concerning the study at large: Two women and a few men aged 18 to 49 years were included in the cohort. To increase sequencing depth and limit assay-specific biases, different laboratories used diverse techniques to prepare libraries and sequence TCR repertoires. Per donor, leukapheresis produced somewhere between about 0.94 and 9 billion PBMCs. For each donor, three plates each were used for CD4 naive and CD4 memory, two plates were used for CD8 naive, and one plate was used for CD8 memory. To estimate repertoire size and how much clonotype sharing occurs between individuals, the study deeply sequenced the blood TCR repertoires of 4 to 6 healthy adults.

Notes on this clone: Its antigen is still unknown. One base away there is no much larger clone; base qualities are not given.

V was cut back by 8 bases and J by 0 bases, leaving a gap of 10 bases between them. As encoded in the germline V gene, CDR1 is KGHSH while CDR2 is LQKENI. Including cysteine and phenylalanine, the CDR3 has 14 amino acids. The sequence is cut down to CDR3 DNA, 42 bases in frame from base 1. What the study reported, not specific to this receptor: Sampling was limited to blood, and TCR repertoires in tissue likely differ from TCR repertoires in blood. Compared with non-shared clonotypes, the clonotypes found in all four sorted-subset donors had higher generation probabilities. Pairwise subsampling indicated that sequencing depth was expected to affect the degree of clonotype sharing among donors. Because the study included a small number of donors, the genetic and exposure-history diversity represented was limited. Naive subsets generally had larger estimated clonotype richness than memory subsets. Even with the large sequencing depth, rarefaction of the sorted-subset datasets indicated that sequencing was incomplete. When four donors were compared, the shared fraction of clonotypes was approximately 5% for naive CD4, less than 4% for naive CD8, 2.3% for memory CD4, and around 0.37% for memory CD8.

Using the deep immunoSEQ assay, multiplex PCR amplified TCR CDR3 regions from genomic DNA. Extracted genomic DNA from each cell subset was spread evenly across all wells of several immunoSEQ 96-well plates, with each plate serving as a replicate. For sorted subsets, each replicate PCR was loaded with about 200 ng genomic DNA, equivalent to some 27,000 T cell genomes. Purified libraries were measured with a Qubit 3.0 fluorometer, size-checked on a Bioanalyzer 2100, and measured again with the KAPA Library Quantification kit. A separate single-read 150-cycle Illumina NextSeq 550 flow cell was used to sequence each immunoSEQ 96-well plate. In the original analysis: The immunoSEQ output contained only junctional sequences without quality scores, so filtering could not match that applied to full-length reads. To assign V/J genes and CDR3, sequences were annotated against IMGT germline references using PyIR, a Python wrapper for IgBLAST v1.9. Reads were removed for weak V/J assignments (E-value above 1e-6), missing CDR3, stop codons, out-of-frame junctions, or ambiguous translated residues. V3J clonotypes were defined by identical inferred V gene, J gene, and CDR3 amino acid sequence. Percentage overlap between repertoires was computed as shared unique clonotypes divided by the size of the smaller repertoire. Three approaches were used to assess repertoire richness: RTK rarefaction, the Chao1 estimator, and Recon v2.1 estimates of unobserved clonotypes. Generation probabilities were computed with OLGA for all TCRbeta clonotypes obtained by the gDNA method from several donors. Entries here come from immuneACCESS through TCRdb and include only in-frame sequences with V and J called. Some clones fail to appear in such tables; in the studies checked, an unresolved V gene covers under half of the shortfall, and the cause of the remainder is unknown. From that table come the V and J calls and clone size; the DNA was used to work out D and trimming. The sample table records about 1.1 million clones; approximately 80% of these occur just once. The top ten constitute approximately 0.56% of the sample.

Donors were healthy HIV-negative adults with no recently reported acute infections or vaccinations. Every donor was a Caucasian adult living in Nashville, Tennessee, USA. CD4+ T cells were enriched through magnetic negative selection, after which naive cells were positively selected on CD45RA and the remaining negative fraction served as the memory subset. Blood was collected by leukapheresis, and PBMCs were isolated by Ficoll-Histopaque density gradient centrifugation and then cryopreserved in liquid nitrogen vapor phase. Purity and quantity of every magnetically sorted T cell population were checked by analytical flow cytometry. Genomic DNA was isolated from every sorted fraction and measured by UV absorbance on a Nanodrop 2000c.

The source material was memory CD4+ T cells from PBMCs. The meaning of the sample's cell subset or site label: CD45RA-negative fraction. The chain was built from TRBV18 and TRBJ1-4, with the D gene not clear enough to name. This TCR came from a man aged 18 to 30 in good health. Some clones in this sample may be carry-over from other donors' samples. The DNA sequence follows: TGTGCCAGCCGTGGCGGGGCAACTAATGAAAAACTGTTTTTT. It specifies CASRGGATNEKLFF. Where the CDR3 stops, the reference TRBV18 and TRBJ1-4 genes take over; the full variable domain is NAGVMQNPRHLVRRRGQEARLRCSPMKGHSHVYWYRQLPEEGLKFMVYLQKENIIDESGMPKERFSAEFPKEGPSILRIQQVVRGDSAAYFCASRGGATNEKLFFGSGTQLSVL.